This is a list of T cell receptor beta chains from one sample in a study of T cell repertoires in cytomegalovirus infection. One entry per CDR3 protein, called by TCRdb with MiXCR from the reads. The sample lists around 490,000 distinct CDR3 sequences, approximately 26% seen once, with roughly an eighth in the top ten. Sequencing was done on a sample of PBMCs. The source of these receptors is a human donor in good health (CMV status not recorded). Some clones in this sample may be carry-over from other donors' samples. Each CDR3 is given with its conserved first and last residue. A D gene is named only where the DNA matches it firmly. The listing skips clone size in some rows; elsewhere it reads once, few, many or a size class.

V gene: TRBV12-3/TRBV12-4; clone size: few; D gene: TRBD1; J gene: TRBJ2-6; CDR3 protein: CASSLGQGSAGANVLTF; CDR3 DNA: TGTGCCAGCAGTTTAGGACAGGGTAGCGCTGGGGCCAACGTCCTGACTTTC
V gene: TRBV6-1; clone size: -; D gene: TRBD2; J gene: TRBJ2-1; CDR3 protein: CASSYGTIYNEQFF; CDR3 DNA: TGTGCCAGCAGTTACGGGACTATATACAATGAGCAGTTCTTC
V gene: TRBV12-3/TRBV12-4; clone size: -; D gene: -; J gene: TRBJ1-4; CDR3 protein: CASSLGGTVLFF; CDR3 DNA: TGTGCCAGCAGTTTAGGAGGGACCGTCCTGTTTTTT
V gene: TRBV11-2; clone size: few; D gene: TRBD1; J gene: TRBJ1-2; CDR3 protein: CASSESAGTGANYGYTF; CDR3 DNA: TGTGCCAGCAGCGAAAGCGCCGGGACAGGCGCTAACTATGGCTACACCTTC
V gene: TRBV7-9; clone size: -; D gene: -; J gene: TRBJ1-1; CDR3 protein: CASSPTLVAEAFF; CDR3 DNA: TGTGCCAGCAGCCCTACCCTCGTCGCTGAAGCTTTCTTT
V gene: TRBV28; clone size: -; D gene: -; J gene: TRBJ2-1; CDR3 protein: CASTLGVVNNEQFF; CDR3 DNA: TGTGCCAGCACTCTTGGGGTGGTTAACAATGAGCAGTTCTTC
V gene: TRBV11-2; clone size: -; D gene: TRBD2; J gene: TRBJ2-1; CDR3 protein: CASSLGLAGGDNEQFF; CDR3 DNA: TGTGCCAGCAGCTTGGGACTAGCGGGAGGGGACAATGAGCAGTTCTTC
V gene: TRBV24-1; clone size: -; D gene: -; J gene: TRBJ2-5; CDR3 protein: CATSDPPEETQYF; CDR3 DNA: TGTGCCACCAGTGACCCCCCGGAAGAGACCCAGTACTTC
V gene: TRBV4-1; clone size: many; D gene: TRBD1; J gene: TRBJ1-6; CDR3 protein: CASTTQTGDSPLHF; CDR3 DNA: TGCGCCAGCACCACCCAGACAGGGGATTCACCCCTCCACTTT
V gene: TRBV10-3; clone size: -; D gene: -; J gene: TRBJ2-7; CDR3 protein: CAISFDSSEYEQYF; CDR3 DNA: TGTGCCATCAGTTTCGACTCCTCGGAGTACGAGCAGTACTTC
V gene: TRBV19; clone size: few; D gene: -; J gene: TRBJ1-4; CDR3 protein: CASRIQGAEKLFF; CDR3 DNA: TGTGCCAGTAGAATACAGGGCGCGGAAAAACTGTTTTTT
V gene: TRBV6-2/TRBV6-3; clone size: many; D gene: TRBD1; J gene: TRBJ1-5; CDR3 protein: CASSYIRTGRDNQPQHF; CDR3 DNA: TGTGCCAGCAGTTACATCCGGACAGGGAGGGACAATCAGCCCCAGCATTTT
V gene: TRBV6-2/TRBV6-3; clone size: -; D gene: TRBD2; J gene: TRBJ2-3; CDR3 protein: CASGLALLDTQYF; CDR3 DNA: TGTGCCAGCGGACTAGCCCTTTTGGATACGCAGTATTTT
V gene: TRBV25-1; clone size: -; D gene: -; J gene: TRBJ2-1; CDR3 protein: CASSEPELGGTYNEQFF; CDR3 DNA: TGTGCCAGCAGTGAACCAGAGTTGGGCGGGACCTACAATGAGCAGTTCTTC
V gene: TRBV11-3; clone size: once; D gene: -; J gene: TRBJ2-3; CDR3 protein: CASSFRALSTDTQYF; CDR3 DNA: TGTGCCAGCAGCTTCCGGGCCTTATCCACAGATACGCAGTATTTT
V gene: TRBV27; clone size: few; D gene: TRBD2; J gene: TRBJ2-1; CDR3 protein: CASSFSLAGGWNEQFF; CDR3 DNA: TGTGCCAGCAGTTTTTCCTTAGCGGGAGGGTGGAATGAGCAGTTCTTC
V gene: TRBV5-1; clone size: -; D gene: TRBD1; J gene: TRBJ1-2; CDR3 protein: CASSARQGSLIYGYTF; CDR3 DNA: TGCGCCAGCAGCGCTAGACAGGGAAGTTTGATCTACGGCTACACCTTC
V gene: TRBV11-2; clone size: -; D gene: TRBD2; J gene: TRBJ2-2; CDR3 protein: CASSRGGSWTGELFF; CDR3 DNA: TGTGCCAGCAGCCGCGGGGGGTCTTGGACCGGGGAGCTGTTTTTT